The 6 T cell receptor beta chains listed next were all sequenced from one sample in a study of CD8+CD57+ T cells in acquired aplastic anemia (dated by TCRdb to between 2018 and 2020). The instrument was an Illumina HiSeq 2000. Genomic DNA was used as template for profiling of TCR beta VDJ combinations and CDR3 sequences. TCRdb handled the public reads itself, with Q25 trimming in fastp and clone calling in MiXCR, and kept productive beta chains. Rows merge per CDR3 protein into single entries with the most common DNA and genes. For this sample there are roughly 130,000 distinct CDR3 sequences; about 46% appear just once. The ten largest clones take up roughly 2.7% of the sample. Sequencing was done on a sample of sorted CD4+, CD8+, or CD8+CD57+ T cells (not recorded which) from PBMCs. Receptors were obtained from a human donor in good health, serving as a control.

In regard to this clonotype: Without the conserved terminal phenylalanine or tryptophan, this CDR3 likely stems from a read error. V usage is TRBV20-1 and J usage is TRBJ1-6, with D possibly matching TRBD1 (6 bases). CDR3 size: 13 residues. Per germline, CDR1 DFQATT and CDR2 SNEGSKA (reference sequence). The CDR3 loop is CSALDRVRSLLHL. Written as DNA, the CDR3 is TGCAGTGCTCTGGACAGAGTAAGATCACTCCTCCACCTT.

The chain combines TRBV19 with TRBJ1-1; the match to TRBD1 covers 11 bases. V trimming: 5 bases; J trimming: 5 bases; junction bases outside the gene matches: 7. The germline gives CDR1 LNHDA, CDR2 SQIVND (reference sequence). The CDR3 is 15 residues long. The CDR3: CASSPGTGGLTEAFF. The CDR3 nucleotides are TGTGCCAGTAGTCCGGGGACAGGGGGATTGACTGAAGCTTTCTTT. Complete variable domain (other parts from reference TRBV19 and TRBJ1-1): DGGITQSPKYLFRKEGQNVTLSCEQNLNHDAMYWYRQDPGQGLRLIYYSQIVNDFQKGDIAEGYSVSREKKESFPLTVTSAQKNPTAFYLCASSPGTGGLTEAFFGQGTRLTVV.

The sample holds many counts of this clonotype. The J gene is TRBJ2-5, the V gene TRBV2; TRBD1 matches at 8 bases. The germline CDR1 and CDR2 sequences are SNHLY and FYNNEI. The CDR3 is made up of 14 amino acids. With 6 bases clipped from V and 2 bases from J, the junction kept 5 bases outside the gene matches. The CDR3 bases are TGTGCCAGCAGGAAACAGGGGGGTCAAGAGACCCAGTACTTC. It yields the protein CASRKQGGQETQYF.

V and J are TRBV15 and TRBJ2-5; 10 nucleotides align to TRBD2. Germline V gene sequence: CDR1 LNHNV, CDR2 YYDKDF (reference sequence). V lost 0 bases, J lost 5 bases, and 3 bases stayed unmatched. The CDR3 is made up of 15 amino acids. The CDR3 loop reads CATSRDSGGLETQYF. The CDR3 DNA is TGTGCCACCAGCAGAGATAGCGGGGGGTTGGAGACCCAGTACTTC.

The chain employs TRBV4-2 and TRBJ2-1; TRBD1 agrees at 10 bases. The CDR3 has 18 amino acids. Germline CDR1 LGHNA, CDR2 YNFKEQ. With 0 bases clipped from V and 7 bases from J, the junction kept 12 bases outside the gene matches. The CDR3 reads CASSQDATVRTGGNEQFF. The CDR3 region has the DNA TGTGCCAGCAGCCAAGATGCCACGGTGAGGACAGGGGGGAATGAGCAGTTCTTC.

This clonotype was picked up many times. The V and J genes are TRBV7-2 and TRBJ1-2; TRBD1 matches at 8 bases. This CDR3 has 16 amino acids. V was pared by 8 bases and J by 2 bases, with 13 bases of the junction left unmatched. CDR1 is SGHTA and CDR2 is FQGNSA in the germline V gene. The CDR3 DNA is TGTGCCAGCCTTTCCGCGTGGGACAGGCTAAACTATGGCTACACCTTC. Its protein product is CASLSAWDRLNYGYTF. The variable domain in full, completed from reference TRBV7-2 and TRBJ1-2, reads GAGVSQSPSNKVTEKGKDVELRCDPISGHTALYWYRQSLGQGLEFLIYFQGNSAPDKSGLPSDRFSAERTGGSVSTLTIQRTQQEDSAVYLCASLSAWDRLNYGYTFGSGTRLTVV.